The sequence of this T cell receptor beta chain was determined in a study of blood T cell repertoires in COVID-19. Study information: Samples of COVID-19 (acute and convalescent) were obtained from the United States, Italy and Spain. Sources were T cells, B-cell-depleted T cells, or PBMCs; the material itself was cDNA or gDNA.

The CDR3 is 14 amino acids. Germline lookup yields CDR1 MDHEN and CDR2 SYDVKM. Notes on this clone: Its ends do not fully match the called genes, so a read error is possible.

The authors' processing: Amplified reference gene primers provided the basis for estimating nucleated cell counts. The repertoire was sequenced with immunoSEQ multiplex PCR; TCRdb's copy has only in-frame clones and lacks some. V, J and clone size reflect that table, while D and trimming were determined from the DNA. The sample has 210,000 or so clones, almost 90% seen once; the top ten hold 0.62%. The sample comprised peripheral blood. The chain links TRBV28 to TRBJ2-5; D is possibly TRBD2 (6 bases). The clonotype comes from a man aged 50-60 years with acute or convalescent COVID-19. CDR3 sequence reads: CASSITLGGEPQYF. The CDR3 DNA is TGTGCCAGCAGTATCACCTTGGGGGGAGAGCCCCAGTACTTC.